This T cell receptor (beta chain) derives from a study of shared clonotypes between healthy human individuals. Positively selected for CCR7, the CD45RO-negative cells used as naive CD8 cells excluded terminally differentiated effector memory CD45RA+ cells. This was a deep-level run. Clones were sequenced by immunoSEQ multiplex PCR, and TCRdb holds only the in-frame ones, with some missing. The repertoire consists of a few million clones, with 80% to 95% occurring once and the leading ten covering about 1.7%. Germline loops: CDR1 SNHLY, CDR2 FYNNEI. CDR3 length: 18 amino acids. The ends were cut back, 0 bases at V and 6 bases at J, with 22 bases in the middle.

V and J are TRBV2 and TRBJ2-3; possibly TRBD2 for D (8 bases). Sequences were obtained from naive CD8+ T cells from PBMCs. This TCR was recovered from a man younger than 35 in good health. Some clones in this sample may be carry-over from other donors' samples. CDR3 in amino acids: CASSEAQGQRGLLDTQYF. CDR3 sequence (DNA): TGTGCCAGCAGTGAAGCACAGGGGCAGCGGGGGTTGTTGGATACGCAGTATTTT.